This entry describes one TCR beta chain. The antigen remains unidentified. In the PCR, 60 Vbeta and 13 Jbeta primers were used. Libraries were prepared by immunoSEQ multiplex PCR; TCRdb keeps only in-frame clonotypes and omits some of them. Of about 90,000 clones listed, approximately 71% were seen once; the top ten hold more than 15%. The data belong to a study of cytomegalovirus exposure and HLA in healthy donors. Regarding the study as a whole: TCR beta sequences reportedly predicted most subjects' HLA-A and HLA-B alleles accurately. Reported performance of the classifier showed diagnosis of cytomegalovirus status with high specificity and sensitivity. In an earlier analysis, in roughly 600 donors, most V segments appeared productive either ~90% or ~30% of the time.

This CDR3 is built from 15 residues. The germline CDR1 and CDR2 sequences are MDHEN and SYDVKM. V was shortened by 6 bases and J by 0 bases, with 12 bases between the two germline ends. Sequences were obtained from PBMCs. This receptor was identified in a woman under 30 in good health and CMV-seropositive. The chain carries TRBV28 and TRBJ2-4; D is perhaps TRBD2 (6 bases). CDR3 protein: CASSSVGLAKNIQYF. CDR3 bases: TGTGCCAGCAGCTCAGTGGGACTAGCCAAAAACATTCAGTACTTC.